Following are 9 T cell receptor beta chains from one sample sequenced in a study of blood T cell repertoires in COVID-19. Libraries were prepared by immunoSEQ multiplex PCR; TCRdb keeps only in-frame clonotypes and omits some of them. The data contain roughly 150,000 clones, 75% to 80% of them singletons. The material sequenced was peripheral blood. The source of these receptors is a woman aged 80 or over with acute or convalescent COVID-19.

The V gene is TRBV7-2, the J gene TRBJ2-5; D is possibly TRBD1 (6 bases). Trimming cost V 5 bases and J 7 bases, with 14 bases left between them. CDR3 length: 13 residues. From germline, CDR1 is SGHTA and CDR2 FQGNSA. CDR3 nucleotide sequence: TGTGCCAGCAGCAAACAGGGCGCGGGGACCCAGTACTTC. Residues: CASSKQGAGTQYF.

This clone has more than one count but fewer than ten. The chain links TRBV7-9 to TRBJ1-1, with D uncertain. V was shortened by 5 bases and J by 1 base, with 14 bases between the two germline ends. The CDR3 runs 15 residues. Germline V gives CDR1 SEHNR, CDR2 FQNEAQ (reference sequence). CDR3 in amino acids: CASSPRENTNTEAFF. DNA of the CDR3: TGTGCCAGCAGCCCCCGGGAGAACACGAACACTGAAGCTTTCTTT.

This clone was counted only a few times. CDR3 protein: CASRGTGSDTQYF. The CDR3 region has the DNA TGTGCCAGCAGGGGGACAGGGTCAGATACGCAGTATTTT. V is TRBV28 and J is TRBJ2-3, with 9 positions matching TRBD1. This CDR3 region has 13 residues. After removal of 6 bases from V and 4 bases from J, the junction contained 2 bases not matched to a gene. Looked up from germline, CDR1 is MDHEN and CDR2 is SYDVKM. The variable domain in full, completed from reference TRBV28 and TRBJ2-3, reads DVKVTQSSRYLVKRTGEKVFLECVQDMDHENMFWYRQDPGLGLRLIYFSYDVKMKEKGDIPEGYSVSREKKERFSLILESASTNQTSMYLCASRGTGSDTQYFGPGTRLTVL.

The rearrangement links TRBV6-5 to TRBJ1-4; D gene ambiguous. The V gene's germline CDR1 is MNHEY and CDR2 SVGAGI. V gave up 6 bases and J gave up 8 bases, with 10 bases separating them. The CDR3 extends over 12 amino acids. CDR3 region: CASRQVGEKLFF. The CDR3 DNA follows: TGTGCCAGCAGGCAGGTGGGCGAAAAACTGTTTTTT.

The CDR3 sequence is CASSVPGQESNTEAFF. The CDR3 DNA follows: TGTGCCAGCAGCGTCCCGGGACAGGAGTCGAACACTGAAGCTTTCTTT. This chain connects TRBV5-6 to TRBJ1-1, with 8 bases fitting TRBD1. The length of the CDR3 is 16 residues. V was clipped by 4 bases and J by 1 base; unmatched bases: 9. CDR1 and CDR2 from the germline V gene are SGHDT and YYEEEE.

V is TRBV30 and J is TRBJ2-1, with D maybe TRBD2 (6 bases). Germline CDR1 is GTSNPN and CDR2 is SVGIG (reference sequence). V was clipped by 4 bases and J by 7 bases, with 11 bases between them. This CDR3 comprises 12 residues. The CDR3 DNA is TGTGCCTGGACTACTGGACTAAATGAGCAGTTCTTC. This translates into CAWTTGLNEQFF.

CDR3 nucleotides: TGTGCCAGCAGCACCGGGACAGGGACCAACAATGAGCAGTTCTTC. Its translation: CASSTGTGTNNEQFF. This sequence joins TRBV5-4 and TRBJ2-1; 9 positions match TRBD1. The germline gives CDR1 SGHNT, CDR2 YYREEE (reference sequence). CDR3 length equals 15 residues. V trimming: 4 bases; J trimming: 5 bases; junction bases outside the gene matches: 7. Drawing the rest from reference TRBV5-4 and TRBJ2-1, the complete variable domain is ETGVTQSPTHLIKTRGQQVTLRCSSQSGHNTVSWYQQALGQGPQFIFQYYREEENGRGNFPPRFSGLQFPNYSSELNVNALELDDSALYLCASSTGTGTNNEQFFGPGTRLTVL.

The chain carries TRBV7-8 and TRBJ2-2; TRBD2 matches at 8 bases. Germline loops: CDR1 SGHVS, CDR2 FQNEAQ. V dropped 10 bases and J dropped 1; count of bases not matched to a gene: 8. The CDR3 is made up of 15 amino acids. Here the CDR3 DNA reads TGTGCCACCCGGAGGGCGGGAGGGAACACCGGGGAGCTGTTTTTT. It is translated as CATRRAGGNTGELFF.

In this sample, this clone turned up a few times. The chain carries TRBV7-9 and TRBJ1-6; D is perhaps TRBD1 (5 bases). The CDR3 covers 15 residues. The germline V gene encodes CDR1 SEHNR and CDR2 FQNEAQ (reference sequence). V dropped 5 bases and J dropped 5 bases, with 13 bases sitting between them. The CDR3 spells CASSPGIPDNSPLHF. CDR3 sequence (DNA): TGTGCCAGCAGCCCAGGGATTCCAGATAATTCACCCCTCCACTTT.